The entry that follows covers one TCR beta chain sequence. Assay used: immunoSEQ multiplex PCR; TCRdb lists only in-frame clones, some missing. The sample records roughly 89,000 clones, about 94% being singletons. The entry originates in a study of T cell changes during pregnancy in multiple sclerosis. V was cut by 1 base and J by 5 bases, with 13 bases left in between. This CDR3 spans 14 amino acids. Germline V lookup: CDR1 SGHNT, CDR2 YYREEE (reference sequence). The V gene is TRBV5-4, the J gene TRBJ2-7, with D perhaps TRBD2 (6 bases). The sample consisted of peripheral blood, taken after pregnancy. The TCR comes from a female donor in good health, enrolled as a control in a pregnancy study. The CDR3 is CASSLRGSSNEQYF. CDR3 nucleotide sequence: TGTGCCAGCAGCTTGCGGGGGTCTTCCAACGAGCAGTACTTC.